This is a list of T cell receptor beta chains from one sample in a study of response to subunit inactivated influenza vaccine. In TCRdb, the RT-PCR reads were re-called with MiXCR into one record per CDR3 protein. The repertoire holds some 850,000 distinct CDR3 sequences, with less than 20% as singletons. Material: PBMCs from blood, obtained roughly 5 days after vaccination. These receptors were collected from a man over 45 who received an inactivated influenza vaccine. Each CDR3 is given with its conserved first and last residue. The D gene is left open where the match is weak. Clone size appears in some rows only: once, few, many, or a class for an expanded clone.

clone size	V gene	D gene	J gene	CDR3 DNA	CDR3 protein
few	TRBV7-8	TRBD1	TRBJ1-1	TGTGCCAGCAGCTTAAGGTTAGCAGCAGGCAGGGGGCTTTCTACTGAAGCTTTCTTT	CASSLRLAAGRGLSTEAFF
few	TRBV6-2/TRBV6-3	TRBD2	TRBJ2-7	TGTGCCAGCAGTTACTCGCGGGCAGCGGGAGAAAACGAGCAGTACTTC	CASSYSRAAGENEQYF
-	TRBV4-2	TRBD1	TRBJ1-4	TGTGCCAGCAGCCAAGCACAGGGGGCGGATGAAAAACTGTTTTTT	CASSQAQGADEKLFF
few	TRBV5-6	-	TRBJ2-3	TGTGCCAGCAGCTTGGGTTATCGAGGGTTTGACACAGATACGCAGTATTTT	CASSLGYRGFDTDTQYF
many	TRBV20-1	TRBD2	TRBJ2-3	TGCAGTGCCCTGGGACTAGCGGCAACAGATACGCAGTATTTT	CSALGLAATDTQYF
-	TRBV5-1	-	TRBJ2-5	TGCGCCAGCAGCTTGTCCAGGGGAGGCCAAGAGACCCAGTACTTC	CASSLSRGGQETQYF
few	TRBV20-1	TRBD1	TRBJ1-2	TGCAGTGCTAGAAGAAACCGGGACAGGGACGGCTACACCTTC	CSARRNRDRDGYTF
few	TRBV19	-	TRBJ1-5	TGTGCCAGTAGTATTCCTCTCCCGGGCAATCAGCCCCAGCATTTT	CASSIPLPGNQPQHF
-	TRBV28	-	TRBJ2-3	TGTGCAAGCGAAAATCTAGGGGGGGGGGGCACAGATACGCAGTATTTT	CASENLGGGGTDTQYF
-	TRBV6-1	TRBD2	TRBJ2-5	TGTGCCAGCAGACAAGAAACTAGCGGGAGGGCCCTCGGAGAGACCCAGTACTTC	CASRQETSGRALGETQYF
-	TRBV15	-	TRBJ2-1	TGTGCCACCAGCAGAGATCGCGGGGCTCAAGACAATGAGCAGTTCTTC	CATSRDRGAQDNEQFF
-	TRBV20-1	-	TRBJ2-3	TGCAGTGCTAAAAAGGGTCCTAGCACAGATACGCAGTATTTT	CSAKKGPSTDTQYF
few	TRBV20-1	-	TRBJ2-1	TGCAGTGCTAGAGATGGAGCAGGGCTAAATGAGCAGTTCTTC	CSARDGAGLNEQFF
few	TRBV5-6	-	TRBJ1-2	TGTGCCAGCAGATTCGACGGAGATGGCTACACCTTC	CASRFDGDGYTF
-	TRBV20-1	TRBD1	TRBJ2-5	TGCAGTGCTAGAGAGGGACAGGGGTTTGGGACCCAGTACTTC	CSAREGQGFGTQYF
-	TRBV5-6	TRBD1	TRBJ2-7	TGTGCCAGCAGCTTCCCCGGGACAGGGTTATACGAGCAGTACTTC	CASSFPGTGLYEQYF
-	TRBV20-1	-	TRBJ2-7	TGCAGTGCTAGAGACAGGATCAACGAGCAGTACTTC	CSARDRINEQYF
few	TRBV20-1	-	TRBJ2-1	TGCAGTGCTATAACCGGGGCCTCGTGGCAGTTCTTC	CSAITGASWQFF
many	TRBV20-1	-	TRBJ2-5	TGCAGTGCTACCCCACTGGCGGGGGCTCAAGAGACCCAGTACTTC	CSATPLAGAQETQYF
few	TRBV6-5	-	TRBJ2-3	TGTGCCAGCAGTTACAACAACTGGGGTGGCACAGATACGCAGTATTTT	CASSYNNWGGTDTQYF
few	TRBV10-1	-	TRBJ2-3	TGCGCCAGCAGGAGGGGGAGCACAGATACGCAGTATTTT	CASRRGSTDTQYF
-	TRBV4-3	-	TRBJ1-5	TGCGCCAGCAGCCAAGCCCAGGGCCCCTATCAGCCCCAGCATTTT	CASSQAQGPYQPQHF
-	TRBV20-1	TRBD2	TRBJ2-1	TGCAGTGCTAGAGATCCCGGGGAAACTAGCGGGAGTTTCTACAATGAGCAGTTCTTC	CSARDPGETSGSFYNEQFF
-	TRBV5-1	-	TRBJ2-5	TGCGCCAGCAGACAGGAGCACCAAGAGACCCAGTACTTC	CASRQEHQETQYF
-	TRBV4-2	-	TRBJ1-4	TGTGCCAGCAGCCAAGAACCGAAGGGGTCAAATGAAAAACTGTTTTTT	CASSQEPKGSNEKLFF
-	TRBV29-1	-	TRBJ2-3	TGCAGCGTTGAAGATTGGTACTCCGATACGCAGTATTTT	CSVEDWYSDTQYF
-	TRBV4-1	-	TRBJ2-7	TGCGCCAGCAGCCAAGAGGGGCGGGACCGAAAGTACGAGCAGTACTTC	CASSQEGRDRKYEQYF
many	TRBV6-5	-	TRBJ1-2	TGTGCCAGCGGGACCCAGGGTACCTATGGCTACACCTTC	CASGTQGTYGYTF
-	TRBV11-1	-	TRBJ2-1	TGTGCCAGCAGCTCAGCCGCCTTAGGGGGTAACAATGAGCAGTCCTTC	CASSSAALGGNNEQSF
few	TRBV5-6	-	TRBJ2-7	TGTGCCAGCAGCTTGGTACGCAGGAACTTATACGAGCAGTACTTC	CASSLVRRNLYEQYF
-	TRBV30	TRBD1	TRBJ1-1	TGTGCCTGGATTTCAGGGGGCTGGACTGAAGCTTTCTTT	CAWISGGWTEAFF
few	TRBV7-2	-	TRBJ2-5	TGTGCCAGCACCAAGCGGTACCAAGAGACCCAGTACTTC	CASTKRYQETQYF
-	TRBV10-3	-	TRBJ2-2	TGTGCCATCAACCCGAGGCAGGGTCCCGGGGAGCTGTTTTTT	CAINPRQGPGELFF
-	TRBV12-5	TRBD1	TRBJ1-5	TGTGCTAGTGCCAGGGGGGGCGGACAGCCCCAGCATTTT	CASARGGGQPQHF
many	TRBV12-3/TRBV12-4	TRBD1	TRBJ1-2	TGTGCCAGCAGTTCAGGACAGGGTTCGGGCTACACCTTC	CASSSGQGSGYTF
-	TRBV28	-	TRBJ2-7	TGTGCCAGCAGCCCCCACGTCTGGGGAAGGGAGACCTACGAGCAGTACTTC	CASSPHVWGRETYEQYF
-	TRBV5-1	-	TRBJ2-7	TGCGCCAGCAGCTTGCCGAGCGAGCAGTACTTC	CASSLPSEQYF
few	TRBV5-1	-	TRBJ2-7	TGCGCCAGCAGCTTGGACGGGGTGGCCTCCTACGAGCAGTACTTC	CASSLDGVASYEQYF
-	TRBV7-2	-	TRBJ1-2	TGTGCCAGCACTCCCAGCCGAGGTAGAGGCTACACCTTC	CASTPSRGRGYTF
few	TRBV20-1	-	TRBJ2-2	TGCAGTGCTAGAGGGGAGGTTCCCGGGGAGCTGTTTTTT	CSARGEVPGELFF
few	TRBV30	-	TRBJ2-7	TGTGCCTGGAGCGCAGGGTTTTCCTACGAGCAGTACTTC	CAWSAGFSYEQYF